Listed here are 18 T cell receptor beta chains from one sample, sequenced in a study of T cells in Graves' hyperthyroidism and ophthalmopathy (dated by TCRdb to about 2019). The library was produced with multiplex PCR. The sequencer was an Illumina HiSeq 2000. Amplification of TCR beta CDR3 regions was carried out from RNA transcripts. The TCR CDR3 was subjected to a first round of RT-PCR using the HTBI primer set and the Qiagen OneStep RT-PCR kit. TCRdb handled the public reads itself, with Q25 trimming in fastp and clone calling in MiXCR, and kept productive beta chains. All rows with the same CDR3 protein become a single entry with the most common DNA and genes. The sample contains hundreds of thousands of distinct CDR3 sequences, 35% to 45% of them found a single time. The top ten clones comprise over 8% of the sample. The sample consisted of blood. All receptors come from a man younger than 30 with Graves' hyperthyroidism.

V gene TRBV4-1 combines with J gene TRBJ2-7, with D unresolved. The V gene lost 1 base and the J gene lost 3 bases, with 10 bases spanning the gap. The germline gives CDR1 MGHRA, CDR2 YSYEKL. The CDR3 runs to 14 residues. Written as DNA, the CDR3 is TGCGCCAGCAGCCAAGTGACTGTTGGCTACGAGCAGTACTTC. This encodes CASSQVTVGYEQYF.

The sample holds many counts of this clonotype. An end of the junction does not agree with germline; a read error may underlie this. The CDR3, as DNA: TGTGCCAGCAGTTCAGGCGACACTGAAGCTTTCTTT. It is translated as CASSSGDTEAFF. The chain joins TRBV5-1 to TRBJ1-1; unclear D gene. CDR3 length: 12 amino acids. Germline CDR1 and CDR2: SGHRS and YFSETQ.

The sample holds a few counts of this clonotype. The chain links TRBV19 to TRBJ1-2, with TRBD1 matching 10 bases. V dropped 4 bases and J dropped 4; count of bases not matched to a gene: 6. The CDR3 covers 15 residues. Germline V gives CDR1 LNHDA, CDR2 SQIVND (reference sequence). The CDR3 sequence: CASSTPGQGSYGYTF. The DNA of the CDR3 is TGTGCCAGTAGTACACCGGGACAGGGGAGCTATGGCTACACCTTC.

The V and J genes are TRBV20-1 and TRBJ2-7, with D perhaps TRBD1 (8 bases). This CDR3 has 15 residues. Trimming took off 0 bases at V and 0 bases at J, with 12 bases between the two ends. Germline V gene sequence: CDR1 DFQATT, CDR2 SNEGSKA (reference sequence). The CDR3, as DNA: TGCAGTGCTAGAGATCACAGGGGGGGCTCCTACGAGCAGTACTTC. Translating it yields CSARDHRGGSYEQYF.

The V call is TRBV7-8, the J call TRBJ2-2; D is perhaps TRBD2 (5 bases). Trimming shortened V by 1 base and J by 0 bases, and 9 bases separated the two germline ends. This CDR3 is built from 16 residues. Germline-derived CDR1 and CDR2 are SGHVS and FQNEAQ. DNA for the CDR3: TGTGCCAGCAGCTTAGTGGAGGCAACGAACACCGGGGAGCTGTTTTTT. Translation gives CASSLVEATNTGELFF.

This chain joins TRBV2 and TRBJ1-4; the D is unclear. V lost 6 bases and J lost 10, with 12 bases in between. Germline V gives CDR1 SNHLY, CDR2 FYNNEI. CDR3 length: 12 residues. In nucleotides, the CDR3 is TGTGCCAGCAGGTTCCGGGAGGGAAAACTGTTTTTT. Its translation: CASRFREGKLFF.

Worth noting for this clonotype: It may be a read error: a sequence one base away is much more abundant. The rearrangement links TRBV10-3 to TRBJ2-7, with D possibly being TRBD1 (5 bases). This CDR3 is 13 amino acids long. Germline CDR1 reads ENHRY; CDR2 reads SYGVKD. Trimming removed 11 bases from V and 3 bases from J, with 17 bases in between. The CDR3: CASKGVADYEQYF. In DNA form, the CDR3 reads TGTGCCTCCAAAGGGGTCGCGGACTACGAGCAGTACTTC.

J is TRBJ2-7 and V is TRBV20-1, with 9 bases identical to TRBD1. CDR3 length: 14 residues. The V gene's germline CDR1 is DFQATT and CDR2 SNEGSKA (reference sequence). Trimming took 3 bases from V and 3 from J; bases not matched to a gene: 6. The CDR3 DNA sequence: TGCAGTGCTAGTTCTCGGACAGGGGTCTACGAGCAGTACTTC. It encodes CSASSRTGVYEQYF.

This clonotype was detected ten times or more. The chain combines TRBV10-3 with TRBJ1-1; D is unclear. The CDR3 length is 13 residues. CDR1 is ENHRY and CDR2 is SYGVKD in the germline V gene. Trimming stripped 4 bases from V and 4 bases from J, with 10 bases between. Here the CDR3 DNA reads TGTGCCATCAGTGGGTCAGTTGTCACTGAAGCTTTCTTT. Its translation: CAISGSVVTEAFF.

This chain connects TRBV12-3 or TRBV12-4 to TRBJ2-7; D is unresolved. The CDR3 has 13 amino acids. Trimming left V 6 bases short and J 2 bases short, with 11 bases between. CDR3 bases: TGTGCCAGCAGCCCCTGGGGAACCTACGAGCAGTACTTC. Residues: CASSPWGTYEQYF.

This clonotype showed up many times. CDR3 sequence (DNA): TGTGCCAGCAGCTCGGGTTTCGCGAACACCGGGGAGCTGTTTTTT. It is translated as CASSSGFANTGELFF. This chain links TRBV2 with TRBJ2-2; D not resolved. The V gene's germline CDR1 is SNHLY and CDR2 FYNNEI. The CDR3 loop spans 15 amino acids. V lost 6 bases and J lost 0, with 11 bases in between. Supplemented by reference TRBV2 and TRBJ2-2, the full variable domain reads EPEVTQTPSHQVTQMGQEVILRCVPISNHLYFYWYRQILGQKVEFLVSFYNNEISEKSEIFDDQFSVERPDGSNFTLKIRSTKLEDSAMYFCASSSGFANTGELFFGEGSRLTVL.

V gene TRBV25-1 combines with J gene TRBJ2-5; a weak D match, TRBD1 (6 bases). The V end lost 4 bases, the J end lost 6 bases, and 18 bases lay between the germline ends. Germline CDR1 MGHDK, CDR2 SYGVNS. CDR3 length: 15 amino acids. CDR3 sequence: CASSARDGQKQTQYF. CDR3 coding DNA: TGTGCCAGCAGTGCCCGAGATGGACAGAAACAGACCCAGTACTTC.

Here the CDR3 DNA reads TGCAGTGCCACCCGGACAAGGATGAACACTGAAGCTTTCTTT. Translation: CSATRTRMNTEAFF. This sequence joins TRBV20-1 and TRBJ1-1, with D perhaps TRBD1 (5 bases). This CDR3 has 14 residues. Germline-derived CDR1 and CDR2 are DFQATT and SNEGSKA (reference sequence). V lost 6 bases to trimming and J lost 0 bases, with 14 bases between them.

A few counts support this clonotype. DNA for the CDR3: TGTGCCAGCAGCTTGGGGACGGCGGGGACTGAAGCTTTCTTT. It is translated as CASSLGTAGTEAFF. V usage is TRBV5-4 and J usage is TRBJ1-1; D gene ambiguous. V gave up 0 bases and J gave up 5 bases, with 11 bases separating them. Germline loops: CDR1 SGHNT, CDR2 YYREEE (reference sequence). The CDR3 has 14 residues.

The J gene is TRBJ2-5, the V gene TRBV20-1; D gene uncertain. CDR1 and CDR2 (germline): DFQATT, SNEGSKA (reference sequence). The germline V and J ends were trimmed by 1 base and 1 base, with 7 bases remaining between them. This CDR3 is 13 amino acids long. Here the CDR3 reads CSARGPPQETQYF. CDR3 DNA: TGCAGTGCTAGAGGACCACCCCAAGAGACCCAGTACTTC.

This clonotype came up a few times. The J gene is TRBJ1-2, the V gene TRBV27; D unclear. The germline V gene has CDR1 MNHEY and CDR2 SMNVEV (reference sequence). V gave up 3 bases and J gave up 7 bases, with 12 bases separating them. This CDR3 comprises 13 residues. CDR3: CASSFIPRSGYTF. The CDR3 nucleotides are TGTGCCAGCAGTTTTATCCCGAGGAGTGGCTACACCTTC.

The chain uses TRBV11-2 and TRBJ2-7, with D tentatively TRBD1 or TRBD2 (5 bases each). The germline CDR1 and CDR2 sequences are SGHAT and FQNNGV. V lost 0 bases to trimming and J lost 4 bases, with 19 bases between them. The CDR3 length is 17 residues. The CDR3 protein is CASSLDGLGAGLYEQYF. The CDR3 nucleotides read TGTGCCAGCAGCTTAGATGGCCTCGGGGCTGGCCTTTACGAGCAGTACTTC.

The chain links TRBV12-3 or TRBV12-4 to TRBJ2-2, with 10 nucleotides matching TRBD1. V trimming: 5 bases; J trimming: 5 bases; junction bases outside the gene matches: 5. This CDR3 has 15 residues. The CDR3 spells CASSTPGQGTGELFF. CDR3 nucleotides: TGTGCCAGCAGTACCCCGGGACAGGGGACCGGGGAGCTGTTTTTT.